This T cell receptor beta chain is drawn from a study of blood T cell repertoires in COVID-19. Across the study: The United States, Italy and Spain were the sources of the acute and convalescent COVID-19 samples. T cells, B-cell-depleted T cells, or PBMCs provided the cDNA or gDNA that served as material.

Per the authors' pipeline: Estimates of nucleated cell counts were drawn from the amplification of reference gene primers. TCRdb keeps only in-frame clones here, not all; method: immunoSEQ multiplex PCR. V, J and clone size were drawn from that table, and D and trimming were deduced from the DNA. Found here are 56,000 or so clones, 85% of them singletons; the top ten hold roughly a tenth. CDR1 LNHDA and CDR2 SQIVND come from the germline V gene (reference sequence). This CDR3 spans 16 amino acids. V shed 5 bases, J shed 2 bases, and the junction held 9 bases outside the gene matches. V gene TRBV19 combines with J gene TRBJ2-3, with 8 bases identical to TRBD2. The specimen was peripheral blood. The clonotype originates from a human donor in a cohort sampled during active COVID-19. The CDR3 here is CASSLGLAQITDTQYF. CDR3 bases: TGTGCCAGTAGTCTTGGACTAGCTCAAATCACAGATACGCAGTATTTT.